These 8 T cell receptor beta chains were sequenced from one sample in a study of blood T cells in healthy people across ages. A second PCR of 7 to 11 cycles used a sample-barcoded 5' primer and a J-beta primer mix. TCRdb re-derived calls from the 5' RACE reads in MiXCR, one entry per CDR3 protein. Here the sample spans almost 1 million distinct CDR3 sequences, 45% to 60% being singletons. The sequencing input was blood. Receptors were obtained from a woman in her fifties or sixties in good health.

CDR3 bases: TGTGCCAGCAGCCAGGGACCCGCCAGCTACGAGCAGTACTTC. Its protein product is CASSQGPASYEQYF. V is TRBV7-2 and J is TRBJ2-7; D tentatively fits TRBD1 or TRBD2 (5 bases each). Germline CDR1 SGHTA, CDR2 FQGNSA. V shed 5 bases and J shed 3 bases, with 14 bases lying between them. This CDR3 is 14 amino acids long.

This clonotype was observed a few times. The V call is TRBV27, the J call TRBJ1-2; D is undetermined. Per germline, CDR1 MNHEY and CDR2 SMNVEV (reference sequence). V lost 3 bases, J lost 8 bases, and 13 bases lay in between. The CDR3 has 13 amino acids. The DNA of the CDR3 is TGTGCCAGCAGTTTTACCCCGTCGGACGGCTACACCTTC. It specifies CASSFTPSDGYTF.

The CDR3: CSVETGAPYEQYF. The CDR3 coding sequence is TGCAGCGTCGAGACAGGGGCCCCCTACGAGCAGTACTTC. The chain combines TRBV29-1 with TRBJ2-7; 8 nucleotides match TRBD1. With 6 bases clipped from V and 2 bases from J, the junction kept 6 bases outside the gene matches. CDR1 and CDR2 from the germline V gene are SQVTM and ANQGSEA. CDR3 length: 13 residues.

This chain links TRBV7-8 with TRBJ1-2; the match to TRBD1 covers 10 bases. The CDR3 runs to 14 residues. Germline V lookup: CDR1 SGHVS, CDR2 FQNEAQ. V was pared by 5 bases and J by 8 bases, with 8 bases of the junction left unmatched. The CDR3 nucleotides read TGTGCCAGCAGCGGGGACAGGGGACCCAAGGGCTACACCTTC. As protein: CASSGDRGPKGYTF.

The V and J genes are TRBV6-1 and TRBJ2-7; 12 bases are a match to TRBD2. This CDR3 contains 17 residues. The V and J ends lost 9 bases and 3 bases, in that order; junction bases with no gene match: 15. Per germline, CDR1 MNHNS and CDR2 SASEGT. The CDR3 DNA reads as TGTGCCAGTAAGAGGACTAGCGGGACCCTCGCCGTCTACGAGCAGTACTTC. Protein product: CASKRTSGTLAVYEQYF.

The chain employs TRBV4-1 and TRBJ2-7, with a possible D match to TRBD2 (5 bases). The CDR3 spans 15 residues. The V gene's germline CDR1 is MGHRA and CDR2 YSYEKL. V gave up 3 bases and J gave up 0 bases, with 12 bases separating them. CDR3 loop: CASSQTKEGSYEQYF. The CDR3 DNA is TGCGCCAGCAGCCAGACCAAAGAGGGCTCCTACGAGCAGTACTTC.

This clonotype was seen only a few times. The chain combines TRBV4-3 with TRBJ2-3, with D unclear. The CDR3 consists of 13 residues. Germline CDR1 and CDR2: LGHNA and YSLEER. V gave up 2 bases and J gave up 6 bases, with 9 bases separating them. The CDR3 coding sequence is TGCGCCAGCAGCCAAAATGAGAGGGATACGCAGTATTTT. It codes for CASSQNERDTQYF.

The gene calls are TRBV27 and TRBJ2-3, with 10 bases matching TRBD2. V lost 5 bases, J lost 4 bases, and 6 bases stayed unmatched. Germline loops: CDR1 MNHEY, CDR2 SMNVEV (reference sequence). CDR3 length: 15 residues. The CDR3 protein is CASSPSGSQPDTQYF. The CDR3 nucleotides read TGTGCCAGCAGTCCTAGCGGGAGTCAACCAGATACGCAGTATTTT.